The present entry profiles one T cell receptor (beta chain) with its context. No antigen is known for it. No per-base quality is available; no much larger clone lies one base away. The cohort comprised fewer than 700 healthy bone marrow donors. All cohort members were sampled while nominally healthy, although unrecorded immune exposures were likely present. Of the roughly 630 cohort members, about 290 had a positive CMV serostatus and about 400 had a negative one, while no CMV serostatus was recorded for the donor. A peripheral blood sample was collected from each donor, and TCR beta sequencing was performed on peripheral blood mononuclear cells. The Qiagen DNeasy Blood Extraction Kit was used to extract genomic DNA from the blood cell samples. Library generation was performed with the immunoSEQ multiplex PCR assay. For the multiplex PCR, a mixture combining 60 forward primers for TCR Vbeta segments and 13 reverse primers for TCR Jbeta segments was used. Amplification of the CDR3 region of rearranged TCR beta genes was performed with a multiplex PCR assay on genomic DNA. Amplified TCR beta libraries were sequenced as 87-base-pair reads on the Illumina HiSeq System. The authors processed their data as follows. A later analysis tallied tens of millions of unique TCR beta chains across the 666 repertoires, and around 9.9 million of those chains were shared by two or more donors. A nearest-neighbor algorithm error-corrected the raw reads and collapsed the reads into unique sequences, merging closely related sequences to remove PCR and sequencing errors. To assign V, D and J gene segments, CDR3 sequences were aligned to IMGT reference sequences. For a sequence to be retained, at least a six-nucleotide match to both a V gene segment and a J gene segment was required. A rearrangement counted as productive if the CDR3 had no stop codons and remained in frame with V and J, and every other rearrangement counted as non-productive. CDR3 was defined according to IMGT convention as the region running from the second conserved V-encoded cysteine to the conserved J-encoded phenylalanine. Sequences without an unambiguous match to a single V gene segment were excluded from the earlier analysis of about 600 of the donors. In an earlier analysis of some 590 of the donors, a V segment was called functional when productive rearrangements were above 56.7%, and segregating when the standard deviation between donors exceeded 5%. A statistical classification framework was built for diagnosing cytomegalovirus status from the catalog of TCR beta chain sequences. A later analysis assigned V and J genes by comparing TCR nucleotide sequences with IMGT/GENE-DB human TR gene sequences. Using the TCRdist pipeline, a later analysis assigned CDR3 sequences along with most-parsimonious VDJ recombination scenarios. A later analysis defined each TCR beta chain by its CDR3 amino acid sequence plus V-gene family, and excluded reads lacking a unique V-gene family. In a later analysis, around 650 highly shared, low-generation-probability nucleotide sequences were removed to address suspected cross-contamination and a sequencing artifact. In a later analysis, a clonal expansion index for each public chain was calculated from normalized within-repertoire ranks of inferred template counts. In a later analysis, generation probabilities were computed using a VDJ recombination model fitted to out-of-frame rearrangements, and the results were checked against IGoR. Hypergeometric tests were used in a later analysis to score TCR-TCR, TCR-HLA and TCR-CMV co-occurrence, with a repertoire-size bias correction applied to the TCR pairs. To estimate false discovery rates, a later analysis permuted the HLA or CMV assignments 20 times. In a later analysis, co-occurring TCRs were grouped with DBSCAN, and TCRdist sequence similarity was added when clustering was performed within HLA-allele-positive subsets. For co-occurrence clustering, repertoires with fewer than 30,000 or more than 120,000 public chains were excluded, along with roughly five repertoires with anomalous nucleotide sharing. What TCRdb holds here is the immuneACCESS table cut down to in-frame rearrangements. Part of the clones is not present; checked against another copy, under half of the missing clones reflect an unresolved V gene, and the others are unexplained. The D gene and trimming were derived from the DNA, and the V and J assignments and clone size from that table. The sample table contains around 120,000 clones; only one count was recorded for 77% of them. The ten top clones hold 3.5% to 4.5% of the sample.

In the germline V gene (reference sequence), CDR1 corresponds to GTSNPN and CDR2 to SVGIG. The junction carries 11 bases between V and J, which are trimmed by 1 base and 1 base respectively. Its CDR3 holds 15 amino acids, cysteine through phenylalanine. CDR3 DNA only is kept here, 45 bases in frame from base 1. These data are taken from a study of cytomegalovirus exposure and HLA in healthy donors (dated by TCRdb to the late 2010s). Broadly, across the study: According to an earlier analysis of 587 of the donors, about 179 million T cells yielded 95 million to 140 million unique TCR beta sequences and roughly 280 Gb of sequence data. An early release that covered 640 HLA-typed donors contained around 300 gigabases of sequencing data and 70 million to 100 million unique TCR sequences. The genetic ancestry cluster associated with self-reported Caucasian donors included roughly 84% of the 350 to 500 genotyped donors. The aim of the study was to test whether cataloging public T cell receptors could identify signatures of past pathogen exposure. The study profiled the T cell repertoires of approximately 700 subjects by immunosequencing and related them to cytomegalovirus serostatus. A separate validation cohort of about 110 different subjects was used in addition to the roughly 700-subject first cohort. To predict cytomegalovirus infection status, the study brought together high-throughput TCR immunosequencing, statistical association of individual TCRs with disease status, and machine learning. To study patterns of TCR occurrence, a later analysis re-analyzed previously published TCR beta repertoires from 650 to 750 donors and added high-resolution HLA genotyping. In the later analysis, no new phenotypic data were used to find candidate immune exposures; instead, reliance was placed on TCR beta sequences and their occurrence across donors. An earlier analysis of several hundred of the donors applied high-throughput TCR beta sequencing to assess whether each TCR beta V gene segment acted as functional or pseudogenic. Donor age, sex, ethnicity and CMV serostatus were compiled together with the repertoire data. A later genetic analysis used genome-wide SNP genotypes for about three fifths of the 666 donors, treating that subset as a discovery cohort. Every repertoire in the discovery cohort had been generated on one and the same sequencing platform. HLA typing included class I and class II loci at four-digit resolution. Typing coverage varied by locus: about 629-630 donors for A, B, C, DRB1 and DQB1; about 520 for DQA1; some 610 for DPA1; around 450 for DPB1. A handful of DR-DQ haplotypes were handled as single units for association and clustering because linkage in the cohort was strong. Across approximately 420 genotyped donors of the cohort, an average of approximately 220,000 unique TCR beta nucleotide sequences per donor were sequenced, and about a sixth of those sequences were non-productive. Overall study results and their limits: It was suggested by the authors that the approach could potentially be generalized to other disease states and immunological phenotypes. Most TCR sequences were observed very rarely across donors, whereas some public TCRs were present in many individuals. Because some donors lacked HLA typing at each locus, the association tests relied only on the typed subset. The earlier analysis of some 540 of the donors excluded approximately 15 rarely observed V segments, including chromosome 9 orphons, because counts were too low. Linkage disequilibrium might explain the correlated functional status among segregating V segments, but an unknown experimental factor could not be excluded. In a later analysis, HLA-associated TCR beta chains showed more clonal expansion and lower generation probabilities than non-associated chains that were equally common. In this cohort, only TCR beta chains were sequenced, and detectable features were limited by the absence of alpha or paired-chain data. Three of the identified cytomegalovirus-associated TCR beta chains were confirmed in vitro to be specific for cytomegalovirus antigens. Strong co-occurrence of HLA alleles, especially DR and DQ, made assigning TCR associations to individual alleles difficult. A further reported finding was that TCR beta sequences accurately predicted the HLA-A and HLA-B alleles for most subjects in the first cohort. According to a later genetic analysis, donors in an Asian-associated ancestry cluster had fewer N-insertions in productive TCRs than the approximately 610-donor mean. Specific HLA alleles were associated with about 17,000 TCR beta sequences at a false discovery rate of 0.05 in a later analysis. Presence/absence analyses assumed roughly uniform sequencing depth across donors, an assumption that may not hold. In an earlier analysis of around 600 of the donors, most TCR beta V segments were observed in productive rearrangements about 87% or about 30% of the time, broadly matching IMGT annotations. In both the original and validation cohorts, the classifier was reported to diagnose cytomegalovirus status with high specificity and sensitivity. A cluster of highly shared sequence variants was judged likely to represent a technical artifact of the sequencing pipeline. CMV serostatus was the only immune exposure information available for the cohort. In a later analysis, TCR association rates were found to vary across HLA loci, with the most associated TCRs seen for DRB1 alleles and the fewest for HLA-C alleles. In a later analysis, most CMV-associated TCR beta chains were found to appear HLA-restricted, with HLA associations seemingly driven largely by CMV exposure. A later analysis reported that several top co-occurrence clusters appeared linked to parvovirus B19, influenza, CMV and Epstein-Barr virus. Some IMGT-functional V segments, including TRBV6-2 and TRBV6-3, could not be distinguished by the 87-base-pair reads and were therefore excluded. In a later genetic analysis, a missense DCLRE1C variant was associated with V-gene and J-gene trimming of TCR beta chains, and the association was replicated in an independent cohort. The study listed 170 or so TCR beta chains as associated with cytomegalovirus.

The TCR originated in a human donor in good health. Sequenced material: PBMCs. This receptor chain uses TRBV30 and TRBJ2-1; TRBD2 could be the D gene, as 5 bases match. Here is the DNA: TGTGCCTGGAGTGGAGGAGGCCAGTCCTACAATGAGCAGTTCTTC. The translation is CAWSGGGQSYNEQFF.